This TCR beta chain is from a study of cytomegalovirus exposure and HLA in healthy donors. Details on this clone: What it binds is not known.

Whole-study findings and limits: Some V segments (TRBV6-2 and TRBV6-3 among them) were excluded as indistinguishable.

Vbeta (60) and Jbeta (13) primers were used in the PCR. The method was immunoSEQ multiplex PCR; TCRdb's version includes in-frame clones alone and lacks a portion of them. The profile shows approximately 150,000 clones, 70% to 85% of them singletons. The germline CDR1 and CDR2 sequences are LNHDA and SQIVND (reference sequence). This CDR3 has 12 amino acids. V lost 3 bases to trimming and J lost 9 bases, with 8 bases between them. Source material: PBMCs. V gene TRBV19 combines with J gene TRBJ1-4, with D uncertain. The origin of this receptor is a woman aged 40 to 50 in good health and CMV-seronegative. The chain's CDR3 is CASSITVKKLFF. The CDR3 coding sequence is TGTGCCAGTAGTATCACGGTCAAAAAACTGTTTTTT. The entire variable domain, with the rest obtained from reference TRBV19 and TRBJ1-4, is as follows: DGGITQSPKYLFRKEGQNVTLSCEQNLNHDAMYWYRQDPGQGLRLIYYSQIVNDFQKGDIAEGYSVSREKKESFPLTVTSAQKNPTAFYLCASSITVKKLFFGSGTQLSVL.